This section outlines one T cell receptor beta chain sequence together with its context. This sample was taken from a study of blood T cell repertoires in COVID-19. As processed by the authors: It was from reference gene primer amplification that nucleated cell counts were estimated. Sequencing was performed with immunoSEQ multiplex PCR; in TCRdb, only in-frame clones are kept and a portion is missing. The D gene and trimming were derived from the DNA, and the V and J assignments and clone size from that table. The repertoire consists of 250,000 to 300,000 clones, with approximately 86% occurring once and the leading ten covering 0.75% to 1%. Germline assignment: CDR1 MDHEN and CDR2 SYDVKM. V was clipped by 3 bases and J by 8 bases; unmatched bases: 3. The CDR3 totals 14 residues.

Specimen: PBMCs or T cells enriched from blood (not recorded which). This chain uses TRBV28 with TRBJ2-1; 11 positions agree with TRBD2. The source of this sequence is a woman aged 25 to 39 who had recovered from COVID-19. Here the CDR3 reads CASSFLAGGDEQFF. The CDR3 coding sequence is TGTGCCAGCAGTTTTCTAGCGGGGGGAGATGAGCAGTTCTTC.